One and the same sample provided the 9 T cell receptor beta chains below, sequenced in a study of T cells in localized non-small cell lung cancer. Using immunoSEQ multiplex PCR, the repertoire was profiled, and TCRdb retains in-frame clones only, with some absent. The sample lists 50,000 to 70,000 clones; roughly 81% were seen once. Sequencing used PBMCs, obtained before any cancer treatment. The source is a man aged 40 to 69 with stage II lung adenocarcinoma.

This rearrangement joins TRBV6-1 to TRBJ1-1; no reliable D call. The germline V and J ends were trimmed by 8 bases and 4 bases, with 14 bases remaining between them. In germline, CDR1 is MNHNS, CDR2 SASEGT. This CDR3 has 13 amino acids. CDR3 in amino acids: CASARTGLTEAFF. CDR3 in DNA: TGTGCCAGCGCCCGAACCGGACTCACTGAAGCTTTCTTT.

This clone appeared a single time. The chain recombines TRBV6-1 with TRBJ2-3; D unclear. The CDR3 has 16 residues. Germline V gene lookup returns CDR1 MNHNS and CDR2 SASEGT. V dropped 2 bases and J dropped 2 bases, with 14 bases sitting between them. The CDR3 protein is CASSEWAAYLTDTQYF. In DNA, the CDR3 is TGTGCCAGCAGTGAATGGGCGGCTTACCTCACAGATACGCAGTATTTT.

The rearrangement joins TRBV7-9 to TRBJ2-1; 11 bases map to TRBD2. CDR3 length equals 18 residues. Germline CDR1 reads SEHNR; CDR2 reads FQNEAQ (reference sequence). The V gene end was trimmed by 1 base and the J gene end by 3 bases; junction bases not matched to a gene: 8. Here the CDR3 reads CASSLDSLAGGSYNEQFF. The CDR3 DNA is TGTGCCAGCAGCTTAGATTCCCTAGCGGGAGGAAGCTACAATGAGCAGTTCTTC.

This rearrangement joins TRBV2 to TRBJ2-3, with D tentatively TRBD2 (6 bases). V shed 6 bases and J shed 2 bases, with 12 bases lying between them. Germline V CDR1 and CDR2: SNHLY, FYNNEI. This CDR3 is 14 amino acids long. CDR3 residues: CASRSGPFTDTQYF. For the CDR3, the DNA is TGTGCCAGCAGAAGCGGGCCTTTCACAGATACGCAGTATTTT.

This clone was counted a single time. The chain employs TRBV4-3 and TRBJ2-2; a possible D gene is TRBD2 (5 bases). The CDR3 has 17 amino acids. Per germline, CDR1 LGHNA and CDR2 YSLEER. V was cut by 0 bases and J by 1 base, with 12 bases left in between. CDR3 nucleotide sequence: TGCGCCAGCAGCCAAGATTGGGCTAGCCAGAACACCGGGGAGCTGTTTTTT. Its translation: CASSQDWASQNTGELFF.

The chain is built from TRBV7-9 and TRBJ2-1, with D possibly being TRBD1 (5 bases). Germline values: CDR1 SEHNR, CDR2 FQNEAQ (reference sequence). V was cut by 1 base and J by 3 bases, with 10 bases left in between. The CDR3 sequence is 15 residues long. This chain's CDR3 is CASSLEQGVYNEQFF. The CDR3 nucleotides are TGTGCCAGCAGCTTAGAGCAGGGTGTCTACAATGAGCAGTTCTTC.

This chain links TRBV5-1 with TRBJ1-2, with unresolved D. Germline CDR1 and CDR2: SGHRS and YFSETQ. CDR3 length: 14 amino acids. V was shortened by 0 bases and J by 2 bases, with 8 bases between the two germline ends. CDR3 sequence reads: CASSLAGRNYGYTF. The CDR3 bases are TGCGCCAGCAGCTTGGCGGGCAGAAACTATGGCTACACCTTC.

This rearrangement joins TRBV10-3 to TRBJ1-2; D possibly corresponds to TRBD1 (5 bases). This CDR3 has 14 amino acids. Trimming cost V 5 bases and J 4 bases, with 14 bases left between them. Germline assignment: CDR1 ENHRY and CDR2 SYGVKD. As DNA, the CDR3 is TGTGCCATCAGTCCCGGGGCGGCAGCCTATGGCTACACCTTC. Translated: CAISPGAAAYGYTF.

The chain combines TRBV6-1 with TRBJ1-1; D is unclear. CDR3 length equals 13 residues. Trimming took 6 bases from V and 6 from J, leaving 14 bases between them. Germline loops: CDR1 MNHNS, CDR2 SASEGT. CDR3 sequence reads: CASRTRTAPEAFF. CDR3 DNA: TGTGCCAGCAGAACTAGGACCGCCCCTGAAGCTTTCTTT.